The 5 T cell receptor beta chains in this list originate from one sample, sequenced in a study of blood T cell repertoires in COVID-19. Generated by immunoSEQ multiplex PCR, the TCRdb table keeps only in-frame clones and is missing some. The sample has some 380,000 clones, approximately 85% seen once. The sequenced sample was PBMCs or T cells enriched from blood (not recorded which). The receptor source for this set is a middle-aged woman with acute COVID-19.

The CDR3 reads CASSQRDSSSGNTIYF. CDR3 DNA: TGCGCCAGCAGCCAGCGGGACAGCAGCTCTGGAAACACCATATATTTT. The rearrangement uses TRBV4-1 and TRBJ1-3; 7 bases line up with TRBD1. Germline trimming cut 3 bases from V and 0 bases from J; bases unmatched to any gene: 5. The CDR3 has 16 amino acids. In germline, CDR1 is MGHRA, CDR2 YSYEKL.

This clone was detected once. V usage is TRBV2 and J usage is TRBJ2-1; 9 positions match TRBD2. Germline V gene data show CDR1 as SNHLY and CDR2 as FYNNEI. V was clipped by 4 bases and J by 9 bases; unmatched bases: 7. The CDR3 is 14 residues long. This chain's CDR3 is CASSVSKAGGEQFF. For the CDR3, the DNA is TGTGCCAGCAGTGTGAGTAAAGCGGGGGGTGAGCAGTTCTTC.

The chain carries TRBV4-1 and TRBJ2-2; 7 nucleotides match TRBD2. Germline trimming cut 0 bases from V and 5 bases from J; bases unmatched to any gene: 9. CDR3 length: 17 amino acids. The germline CDR1 and CDR2 sequences are MGHRA and YSYEKL. As DNA, the CDR3 is TGCGCCAGCAGCCAAGAAGGGCTAGCGGCCTATACCGGGGAGCTGTTTTTT. Its protein product is CASSQEGLAAYTGELFF.

The chain joins TRBV24-1 to TRBJ1-1; D perhaps matches TRBD1 (5 bases). From germline, CDR1 is KGHDR and CDR2 SFDVKD. V was pared by 7 bases and J by 3 bases, with 17 bases between. The CDR3 is made up of 15 amino acids. CDR3 coding DNA: TGTGCCACCAGCCCGGGGGGAAGTCAATACACTGAAGCTTTCTTT. Translated: CATSPGGSQYTEAFF.

The chain couples TRBV27 to TRBJ1-4, with D perhaps TRBD1 (5 bases). V was shortened by 3 bases and J by 7 bases, with 15 bases between the two germline ends. Germline values: CDR1 MNHEY, CDR2 SMNVEV (reference sequence). The CDR3 loop spans 15 amino acids. The DNA of the CDR3 is TGTGCCAGCAGTTTTTTGGGGCAGGGAGGTGAAAAACTGTTTTTT. Translation: CASSFLGQGGEKLFF.